The next 10 T cell receptor beta chains were all read from a single sample in a study of blood T cells in healthy people across ages. A second PCR of about 6 to 12 cycles used a sample-barcoded 5' primer and a J-beta primer mix. MiXCR was run by TCRdb on the 5' RACE reads, yielding one entry per CDR3 protein. This table has 800,000 or so distinct CDR3 sequences, approximately 25% appearing once. The same sample was also used in a study of T cells of mothers and their children.

The sample consisted of blood. The receptor source for this set is a boy between 10 and 17 years old in good health.

V and J are TRBV4-1 and TRBJ2-1; no clear D. The V gene's germline CDR1 is MGHRA and CDR2 YSYEKL. Trimming took 2 bases from V and 2 from J, leaving 7 bases between them. This CDR3 comprises 14 residues. The CDR3 bases are TGCGCCAGCAGCCAAAACCAAGCCTACAATGAGCAGTTCTTC. Translation: CASSQNQAYNEQFF.

This clonotype was seen a handful of times. The genes are TRBV5-1 and TRBJ1-1; D gene ambiguous. Germline CDR1 SGHRS, CDR2 YFSETQ. The CDR3 has 13 residues. Trimming cost V 1 base and J 5 bases, with 9 bases left between them. DNA for the CDR3: TGCGCCAGCAGCTTGTATGGGGATACTGAAGCTTTCTTT. Residues: CASSLYGDTEAFF.

The table lists this clonotype with a few counts. Since no conserved phenylalanine or tryptophan closes the CDR3, a read error is the likely cause. The chain recombines TRBV7-8 with TRBJ2-6; D uncertain. V lost 6 bases and J 0 bases, leaving 6 bases between the germline ends. This CDR3 is built from 14 residues. Per germline, CDR1 SGHVS and CDR2 FQNEAQ. The CDR3 bases are TGTGCCAGCAGTCATCCCTCTGGGGCCAACGTCCTGACTCTC. It codes for CASSHPSGANVLTL.

V and J are TRBV9 and TRBJ2-7, with TRBD1 matching over 8 bases. Germline trimming cut 0 bases from V and 6 bases from J; bases unmatched to any gene: 11. This CDR3 comprises 16 residues. Looked up from germline, CDR1 is SGDLS and CDR2 is YYNGEE. CDR3 in amino acids: CASSVAPRTGMAEQYF. The CDR3 DNA sequence: TGTGCCAGCAGCGTAGCCCCTAGGACAGGGATGGCCGAGCAGTACTTC.

The table lists this clonotype with a few counts. V gene TRBV9 combines with J gene TRBJ2-1; 15 bases are a match to TRBD2. The CDR3 runs to 17 residues. The trim removed 4 bases at V and 4 bases at J, leaving 6 bases unmatched. CDR1 is SGDLS and CDR2 is YYNGEE in the germline V gene. Here the CDR3 DNA reads TGTGCCAGCAGCTCCGAGGGACTAGCGGGGGGATACAATGAGCAGTTCTTC. Translation gives CASSSEGLAGGYNEQFF.

This clonotype turned up a few times. A much larger clone is a single base away; this may be a read error. This chain uses TRBV29-1 with TRBJ2-5, with 8 nucleotides matching TRBD2. Matching the DNA end better, TRBJ2-1 makes the J call doubtful. CDR1 is SQVTM, CDR2 ANQGSEA, per germline. This CDR3 spans 16 amino acids. In DNA form, the CDR3 reads TGCAGCGTTGTCCTCAATTTGTTAGCGGGATCGGGTGAGCAGTTCTTC. Translating it yields CSVVLNLLAGSGEQFF.

The chain couples TRBV9 to TRBJ2-1, with a weak D call TRBD1 (6 bases). The V and J ends lost 3 bases and 7 bases respectively, with 14 bases between them. The CDR3 has 14 residues. CDR1 is SGDLS and CDR2 is YYNGEE in the germline V gene. CDR3 sequence reads: CASSATGIGNEQFF. The CDR3, as DNA: TGTGCCAGCAGCGCCACAGGGATTGGGAATGAGCAGTTCTTC.

The chain carries TRBV11-3 and TRBJ2-1; tentatively, D is TRBD1 (7 bases). The CDR3 loop spans 17 amino acids. V gave up 2 bases and J gave up 6 bases, with 20 bases separating them. Germline V gene data show CDR1 as SGHNT and CDR2 as YENEEA. The CDR3 loop reads CASSLLYRGGRGNEQFF. CDR3 DNA: TGTGCCAGCAGCTTATTGTACAGGGGAGGTAGAGGCAATGAGCAGTTCTTC. Using reference TRBV11-3 and TRBJ2-1 for the parts outside the CDR3, the full variable domain is EAGVVQSPRYKIIEKKQPVAFWCNPISGHNTLYWYLQNLGQGPELLIRYENEEAVDDSQLPKDRFSAERLKGVDSTLKIQPAELGDSAVYLCASSLLYRGGRGNEQFFGPGTRLTVL.

V gene TRBV19 combines with J gene TRBJ2-5; 8 nucleotides align to TRBD2. Gene TRBJ2-1 matches the end of the DNA better, so the J call may be wrong. The CDR3 totals 15 residues. Germline assignment: CDR1 LNHDA and CDR2 SQIVND (reference sequence). Here the CDR3 DNA reads TGTGCCAGTAGTATAGGCGGGGGGCTTACCAATGAGCAGTTCTTC. Its translation: CASSIGGGLTNEQFF.

The chain couples TRBV7-9 to TRBJ2-5, with D uncertain. The CDR3 is 13 residues long. Germline V gives CDR1 SEHNR, CDR2 FQNEAQ (reference sequence). Trimming left V 5 bases short and J 2 bases short, with 9 bases between. CDR3 in DNA: TGTGCCAGCAGCCCCATAGGACAAGAGACCCAGTACTTC. It encodes CASSPIGQETQYF.